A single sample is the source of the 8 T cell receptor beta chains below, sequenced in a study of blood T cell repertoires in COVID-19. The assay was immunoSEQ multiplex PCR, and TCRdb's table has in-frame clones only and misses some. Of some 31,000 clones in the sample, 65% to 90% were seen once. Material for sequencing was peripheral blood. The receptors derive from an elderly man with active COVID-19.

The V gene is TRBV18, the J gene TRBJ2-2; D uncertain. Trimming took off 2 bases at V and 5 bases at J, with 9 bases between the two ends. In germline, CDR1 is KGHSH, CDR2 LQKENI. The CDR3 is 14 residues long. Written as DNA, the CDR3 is TGTGCCAGCTCACCAGAGACGAGGACCGGGGAGCTGTTTTTT. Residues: CASSPETRTGELFF.

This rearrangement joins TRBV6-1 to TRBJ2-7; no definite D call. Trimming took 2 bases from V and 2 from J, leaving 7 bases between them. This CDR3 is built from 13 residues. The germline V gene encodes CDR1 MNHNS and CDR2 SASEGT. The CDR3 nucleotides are TGTGCCAGCAGTGAAAACAGCCCCTACGAGCAGTACTTC. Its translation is CASSENSPYEQYF.

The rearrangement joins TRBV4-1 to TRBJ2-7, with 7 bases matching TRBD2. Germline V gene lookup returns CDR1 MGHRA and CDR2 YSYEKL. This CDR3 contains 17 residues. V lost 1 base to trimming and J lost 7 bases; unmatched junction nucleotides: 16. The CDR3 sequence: CASSQAPDVAGMTEQYF. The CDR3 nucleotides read TGCGCCAGCAGCCAAGCCCCGGACGTAGCGGGCATGACGGAGCAGTACTTC.

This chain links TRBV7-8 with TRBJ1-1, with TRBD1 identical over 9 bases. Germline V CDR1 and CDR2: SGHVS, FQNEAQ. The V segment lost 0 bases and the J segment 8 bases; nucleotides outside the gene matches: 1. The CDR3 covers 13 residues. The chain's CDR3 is CASSLAGQGEAFF. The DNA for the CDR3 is TGTGCCAGCAGCTTAGCGGGACAGGGAGAAGCTTTCTTT. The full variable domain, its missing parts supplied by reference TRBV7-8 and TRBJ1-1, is GAGVSQSPRYKVAKRGQDVALRCDPISGHVSLFWYQQALGQGPEFLTYFQNEAQLDKSGLPSDRFFAERPEGSVSTLKIQRTQQEDSAVYLCASSLAGQGEAFFGQGTRLTVV.

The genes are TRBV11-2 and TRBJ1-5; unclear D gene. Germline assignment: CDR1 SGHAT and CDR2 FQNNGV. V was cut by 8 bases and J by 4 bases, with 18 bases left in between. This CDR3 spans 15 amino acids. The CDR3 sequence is CASPLMRVGNQPQHF. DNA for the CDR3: TGTGCCAGCCCCCTAATGAGGGTTGGGAATCAGCCCCAGCATTTT.

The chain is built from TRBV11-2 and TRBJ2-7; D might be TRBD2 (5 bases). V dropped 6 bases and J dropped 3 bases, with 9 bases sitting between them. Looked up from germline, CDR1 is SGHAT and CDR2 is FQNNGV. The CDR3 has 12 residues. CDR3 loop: CASRQAVYEQYF. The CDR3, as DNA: TGTGCCAGCAGGCAAGCGGTCTACGAGCAGTACTTC. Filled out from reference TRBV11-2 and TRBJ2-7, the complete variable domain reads EAGVAQSPRYKIIEKRQSVAFWCNPISGHATLYWYQQILGQGPKLLIQFQNNGVVDDSQLPKDRFSAERLKGVDSTLKIQPAKLEDSAVYLCASRQAVYEQYFGPGTRLTVT.

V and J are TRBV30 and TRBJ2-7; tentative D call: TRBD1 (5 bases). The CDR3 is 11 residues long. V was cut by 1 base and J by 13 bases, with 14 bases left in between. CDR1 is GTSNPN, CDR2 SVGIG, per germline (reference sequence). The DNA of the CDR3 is TGTGCCTGGAGTGGACGGACAAAAATTTACTTC. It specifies CAWSGRTKIYF.

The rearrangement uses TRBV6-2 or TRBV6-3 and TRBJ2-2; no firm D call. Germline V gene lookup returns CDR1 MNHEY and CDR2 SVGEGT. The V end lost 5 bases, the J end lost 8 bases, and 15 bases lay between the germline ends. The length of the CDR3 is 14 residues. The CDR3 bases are TGTGCCAGCAGTCCGTTTCTTTTGAGGGGGGAGCTGTTTTTT. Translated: CASSPFLLRGELFF.